Listed here is a single T cell receptor beta chain. This clonotype was seen just once. Its antigen is still unknown. The sample holds no much larger clone one base away, and base qualities are not on file. A single read counts as weak evidence. The source of the sample is a study of molecular identifiers for immune sequencing clone quantification (dated by TCRdb to between 2017 and 2018). Background on the whole study: For a replicate experiment, RNA from around 20,000 or 99,000 naive CD8 T cells was divided into five aliquots, of which four were sequenced. This methods study benchmarked molecular-identifier clustering-based TCR repertoire sequencing (MIDCIRS) and TCR RNA copy counting, using CD8 T cells to do so. The paper's findings and limits, for the study overall: Spiked-in Jurkat TCR RNA (approximately 9 copies' worth), which is not part of the donor repertoire, was contained in the naive libraries. In CMV-specific effector cells, over 99% of molecules were held by clones above 20 RNA copies, whereas under 1% of molecules were held by such clones in naive cells. Modeling indicated approximately 3.2 TCR RNA copies recovered per cell, compared with about 10 by digital PCR, which implies a capture efficiency of 25% to 35%. Even against a background of 750,000 to 1,000,000 naive CD8 T cells, spiked-in Jurkat TCR RNA amounting to a single cell's worth was reported to be detectable. When barcode sub-clustering was left out, chimeric consensus sequences inflated TCR diversity, with chimeras reaching as high as 47%. The sizes of highly expanded clones could end up underestimated when identical TCR molecules share a barcode.

Receptors were amplified or captured by PCR. The sequencer was a NextSeq 500. Bulk TCR libraries were made following a previously described method, with the TCR primers given in Table S5. Total RNA was purified with the Qiagen AllPrep DNA/RNA kit. Reads from multiple sequencing runs of the same library were pooled before analysis. The original methods were these. Reads were retained only if an exact TCR constant sequence was present, and the retained reads were trimmed to 150 nt and grouped according to their 12-nt molecular barcodes. Reads inside each barcode group were sub-clustered using a 15% Levenshtein threshold, and a quality-weighted consensus sequence was constructed for each RNA molecule. Non-functional sequences were filtered out, along with any lower-count sequence sitting one edit away from another sequence. On the basis of fitting two negative binomial distributions, barcode sub-clusters with fewer than 20% of the maximum read count were discarded. The public reads were reanalyzed by TCRdb: fastp trimming at Q25, MiXCR alignment, in-frame beta chains only. Each entry is one CDR3 protein sequence, shown with its most common DNA and genes. The V and J calls come from TCRdb's annotation, not from the publication. For this sample there are around 480,000 distinct CDR3 sequences; about 25% appear just once. The biggest ten clones account for 0.7% to 0.9% of the sample.

V is pared back by 7 bases and J by 3 bases, with 7 bases lying between the germline termini. CDR1 SGHAT and CDR2 FQNNGV were looked up in the germline V gene. CDR3 length: 11 amino acids, cysteine to phenylalanine. The retained sequence is limited to the CDR3, 33 bases, with the frame set at the first base. Libraries of naive CD8 T cells were generated from roughly 21,000 to 960,000 sorted cells, with 10%, 30% or 50% of the purified RNA used. On a BD FACSAria II, naive CD8 T cells were FACS-sorted as CD8+CD4-CCR7+CD45RA+ and collected into RLT Plus buffer. Ten to eleven TCR copies' worth of Jurkat RNA were spiked into about 20,000-1,000,000 naive CD8 T cell samples to test detection sensitivity. Enrichment of CD8 T cells was performed with RosetteSep CD8+ T Cell Enrichment Cocktail and Ficoll-Paque, after which ACK red cell lysis was carried out.

The sequencing input was naive CD8+ T cells from blood, with Jurkat cell RNA spiked in. What the cell subset or site label conveys for this sample: FACS-sorted CD8+CD4-CCR7+CD45RA+ naive T cells. This TCR derives from a human donor in good health. Some libraries in this study had Jurkat cell RNA spiked in. This chain is built from TRBV11-2 and TRBJ2-7; the D gene identity is not certain. CDR3 protein: CASTSNYEQYF. The nucleotides are TGTGCCAGCACCTCGAACTACGAGCAGTACTTC.